These T cell receptor beta chains were read from a single sample in a study of T cells after yellow fever vaccination. TCRdb redid the calling of the 5' RACE reads with MiXCR, one entry per CDR3 protein. The sample includes fewer than 150,000 distinct CDR3 sequences, approximately 7.7% of them seen just once. Specimen: CD4+ T cells sorted from PBMCs, collected 5 days after the yellow fever booster vaccination. The receptors were sampled from a man aged 30-40 years who received the YFV17D yellow fever vaccine. Both conserved end residues are part of each CDR3. Fields, in order: D gene, V gene, clone size, J gene, CDR3 protein, CDR3 DNA. The D gene is left open where the match is weak. Size values are once, few and many counts, or a class for expanded clones, and some rows have none.

d_call: TRBD1
v_call: TRBV12-3/TRBV12-4
clone_size: .
j_call: TRBJ2-5
cdr3_aa: CASSMGQGGLETQYF
cdr3_nt: TGTGCCAGCAGTATGGGACAGGGAGGACTAGAGACCCAGTACTTC

d_call: .
v_call: TRBV3-1
clone_size: many
j_call: TRBJ2-1
cdr3_aa: CASGVDNEQFF
cdr3_nt: TGTGCCAGCGGGGTAGACAATGAGCAGTTCTTC

d_call: .
v_call: TRBV4-3
clone_size: .
j_call: TRBJ1-2
cdr3_aa: CASSQDYGGREGYTF
cdr3_nt: TGCGCCAGCAGCCAAGATTATGGGGGGCGCGAAGGCTACACCTTC

d_call: TRBD2
v_call: TRBV7-2
clone_size: many
j_call: TRBJ2-1
cdr3_aa: CASSLTSGYNEQFF
cdr3_nt: TGTGCCAGCAGCCTGACTAGCGGTTACAATGAGCAGTTCTTC

d_call: .
v_call: TRBV9
clone_size: many
j_call: TRBJ2-7
cdr3_aa: CASSGTGGTEQYF
cdr3_nt: TGTGCCAGCAGCGGCACCGGGGGAACTGAGCAGTACTTC

d_call: TRBD2
v_call: TRBV20-1
clone_size: many
j_call: TRBJ2-3
cdr3_aa: CSARGGLAGVDTQYF
cdr3_nt: TGCAGTGCTAGAGGGGGCCTAGCGGGTGTAGATACGCAGTATTTT

d_call: .
v_call: TRBV28
clone_size: many
j_call: TRBJ1-2
cdr3_aa: CASTLNGVYGYTF
cdr3_nt: TGTGCCAGCACTTTAAACGGGGTCTATGGCTACACCTTC

d_call: TRBD2
v_call: TRBV5-1
clone_size: many
j_call: TRBJ2-1
cdr3_aa: CASSQTSGRVDEQFF
cdr3_nt: TGCGCCAGCAGCCAGACTAGCGGGAGGGTGGATGAGCAGTTCTTC

d_call: .
v_call: TRBV7-9
clone_size: many
j_call: TRBJ2-7
cdr3_aa: CASSSYRDGAYEQYF
cdr3_nt: TGTGCCAGCAGCTCCTACAGGGATGGGGCCTACGAGCAGTACTTC

d_call: .
v_call: TRBV5-4
clone_size: many
j_call: TRBJ2-7
cdr3_aa: CASSSPGSYEQYF
cdr3_nt: TGTGCCAGCAGCTCCCCTGGGTCCTACGAGCAGTACTTC

d_call: TRBD2
v_call: TRBV5-1
clone_size: many
j_call: TRBJ2-5
cdr3_aa: CASSLAALAGVETQYF
cdr3_nt: TGCGCCAGCAGCTTGGCTGCACTAGCGGGAGTGGAGACCCAGTACTTC

d_call: .
v_call: TRBV7-2
clone_size: many
j_call: TRBJ2-6
cdr3_aa: CASSFIDGFGANVLTF
cdr3_nt: TGTGCCAGCAGCTTTATAGACGGCTTTGGGGCCAACGTCCTGACTTTC

d_call: .
v_call: TRBV9
clone_size: many
j_call: TRBJ2-1
cdr3_aa: CASSVDNRLYNEQFF
cdr3_nt: TGTGCCAGCAGCGTAGATAATAGACTTTACAATGAGCAGTTCTTC

d_call: .
v_call: TRBV5-1
clone_size: .
j_call: TRBJ2-5
cdr3_aa: CASSRAGDSVEETQYF
cdr3_nt: TGCGCCAGCAGCAGGGCGGGCGACAGCGTAGAAGAGACCCAGTACTTC

d_call: .
v_call: TRBV12-3/TRBV12-4
clone_size: many
j_call: TRBJ1-1
cdr3_aa: CASSLKGGNTEAFF
cdr3_nt: TGTGCCAGCAGTTTAAAGGGAGGGAACACTGAAGCTTTCTTT

d_call: .
v_call: TRBV2
clone_size: many
j_call: TRBJ2-7
cdr3_aa: CASIRGLNSYEQYF
cdr3_nt: TGTGCCAGCATTAGGGGGTTAAACTCCTACGAGCAGTACTTC

d_call: .
v_call: TRBV14
clone_size: many
j_call: TRBJ1-1
cdr3_aa: CASSQIGGRFTEAFF
cdr3_nt: TGTGCCAGCAGCCAAATAGGCGGCAGGTTTACTGAAGCTTTCTTT

d_call: TRBD1
v_call: TRBV6-2/TRBV6-3
clone_size: many
j_call: TRBJ2-1
cdr3_aa: CASSYATGQGQYNEQFF
cdr3_nt: TGTGCCAGCAGTTACGCCACCGGACAGGGCCAATACAATGAGCAGTTCTTC

d_call: .
v_call: TRBV28
clone_size: many
j_call: TRBJ1-2
cdr3_aa: CASSLDGGYTF
cdr3_nt: TGTGCCAGCAGCCTGGATGGAGGCTACACCTTC

d_call: TRBD2
v_call: TRBV5-1
clone_size: many
j_call: TRBJ2-3
cdr3_aa: CASSLPSGGAVQYF
cdr3_nt: TGCGCCAGCAGCTTGCCTTCGGGGGGGGCTGTGCAGTATTTT

d_call: .
v_call: TRBV20-1
clone_size: many
j_call: TRBJ1-1
cdr3_aa: CSARDRRRALNTEAFF
cdr3_nt: TGCAGTGCTAGAGATCGTAGGAGGGCGCTGAACACTGAAGCTTTCTTT

d_call: TRBD1
v_call: TRBV3-1
clone_size: many
j_call: TRBJ2-1
cdr3_aa: CASSQRQGGNEQFF
cdr3_nt: TGTGCCAGCAGCCAAAGACAGGGCGGGAATGAGCAGTTCTTC

d_call: .
v_call: TRBV7-8
clone_size: many
j_call: TRBJ1-2
cdr3_aa: CASSGARGYTF
cdr3_nt: TGTGCCAGCAGCGGCGCGAGAGGCTACACCTTC

d_call: .
v_call: TRBV12-3/TRBV12-4
clone_size: many
j_call: TRBJ1-6
cdr3_aa: CASSLFSNSPLHF
cdr3_nt: TGTGCCAGCAGTTTATTCAGCAATTCACCCCTCCACTTT

d_call: TRBD2
v_call: TRBV7-9
clone_size: few
j_call: TRBJ2-5
cdr3_aa: CASSLYPAGGETQYF
cdr3_nt: TGTGCCAGCAGCTTATATCCCGCCGGGGGGGAGACCCAGTACTTC

d_call: TRBD2
v_call: TRBV20-1
clone_size: many
j_call: TRBJ2-2
cdr3_aa: CSARGTSGITGELFF
cdr3_nt: TGCAGTGCTAGGGGGACTAGCGGAATTACCGGGGAGCTGTTTTTT

d_call: TRBD1
v_call: TRBV20-1
clone_size: many
j_call: TRBJ1-5
cdr3_aa: CSAPSGGTPHSNQPQHF
cdr3_nt: TGCAGTGCTCCTTCAGGGGGCACGCCACACAGCAATCAGCCCCAGCATTTT

d_call: TRBD1
v_call: TRBV7-6
clone_size: .
j_call: TRBJ1-6
cdr3_aa: CASSLETGEASPLHF
cdr3_nt: TGTGCCAGCAGCTTAGAGACAGGGGAAGCTTCACCCCTCCACTTT

d_call: TRBD2
v_call: TRBV20-1
clone_size: many
j_call: TRBJ2-7
cdr3_aa: CSARTSGSYEQYF
cdr3_nt: TGCAGTGCCCGGACTAGCGGGAGTTACGAGCAGTACTTC

d_call: TRBD2
v_call: TRBV4-3
clone_size: many
j_call: TRBJ2-1
cdr3_aa: CASSQVVTSGRGEQFF
cdr3_nt: TGCGCCAGCAGCCAAGTTGTGACTAGCGGGAGAGGCGAGCAGTTCTTC

d_call: .
v_call: TRBV30
clone_size: many
j_call: TRBJ2-3
cdr3_aa: CAWSTSSGLTDTQYF
cdr3_nt: TGTGCCTGGTCGACCTCCAGTGGACTGACAGATACGCAGTATTTT

d_call: .
v_call: TRBV10-1
clone_size: many
j_call: TRBJ2-1
cdr3_aa: CASSEAQGAYNEQFF
cdr3_nt: TGCGCCAGCAGTGAAGCACAGGGAGCGTACAATGAGCAGTTCTTC

d_call: .
v_call: TRBV18
clone_size: many
j_call: TRBJ1-1
cdr3_aa: CASSPKRGRYTEAFF
cdr3_nt: TGTGCCAGCTCACCAAAAAGGGGCAGGTACACTGAAGCTTTCTTT

d_call: .
v_call: TRBV24-1
clone_size: .
j_call: TRBJ1-2
cdr3_aa: CATGGVNYGYTF
cdr3_nt: TGTGCCACCGGAGGGGTGAACTATGGCTACACCTTC

d_call: TRBD2
v_call: TRBV5-4
clone_size: .
j_call: TRBJ2-7
cdr3_aa: CASSWGELAGGSYEQYF
cdr3_nt: TGTGCCAGCAGCTGGGGGGAACTAGCGGGAGGGTCCTACGAGCAGTACTTC

d_call: .
v_call: TRBV14
clone_size: many
j_call: TRBJ2-1
cdr3_aa: CASSQDVRWSSYNEQFF
cdr3_nt: TGTGCCAGCAGCCAAGATGTTCGTTGGAGCTCCTACAATGAGCAGTTCTTC

d_call: TRBD2
v_call: TRBV3-1
clone_size: few
j_call: TRBJ2-4
cdr3_aa: CASSQRLLGTSRNIQYF
cdr3_nt: TGTGCCAGCAGCCAAAGGTTGCTCGGGACTAGCAGAAACATTCAGTACTTC

d_call: TRBD1
v_call: TRBV20-1
clone_size: many
j_call: TRBJ2-7
cdr3_aa: CSAMGTVYEQYF
cdr3_nt: TGCAGTGCTATGGGGACAGTATACGAGCAGTACTTC

d_call: .
v_call: TRBV9
clone_size: .
j_call: TRBJ2-2
cdr3_aa: CASSAMATGELFF
cdr3_nt: TGTGCCAGCAGCGCAATGGCGACCGGGGAGCTGTTTTTT

d_call: .
v_call: TRBV5-7
clone_size: many
j_call: TRBJ2-7
cdr3_aa: CASSLDSDEQYF
cdr3_nt: TGTGCCAGCAGCTTGGATAGCGACGAGCAGTACTTC

d_call: .
v_call: TRBV6-5
clone_size: many
j_call: TRBJ2-2
cdr3_aa: CASSYRTGTNTGELFF
cdr3_nt: TGTGCCAGCAGTTACCGAACGGGAACGAACACCGGGGAGCTGTTTTTT

d_call: TRBD2
v_call: TRBV5-1
clone_size: many
j_call: TRBJ2-5
cdr3_aa: CASSLVGGQETQYF
cdr3_nt: TGCGCCAGCAGCTTGGTCGGGGGGCAAGAGACCCAGTACTTC

d_call: TRBD1
v_call: TRBV18
clone_size: few
j_call: TRBJ2-7
cdr3_aa: CASSPPRQGVGYEQYF
cdr3_nt: TGTGCCAGCTCACCACCTCGGCAGGGGGTCGGTTACGAGCAGTACTTC

d_call: .
v_call: TRBV5-1
clone_size: many
j_call: TRBJ2-5
cdr3_aa: CASSLSGVGETQYF
cdr3_nt: TGCGCCAGCAGCTTATCAGGGGTCGGAGAGACCCAGTACTTC

d_call: TRBD1
v_call: TRBV6-5
clone_size: many
j_call: TRBJ1-3
cdr3_aa: CASSPTLTGGSGNTIYF
cdr3_nt: TGTGCCAGCAGCCCGACACTGACAGGGGGCTCTGGAAACACCATATATTTT

d_call: .
v_call: TRBV5-1
clone_size: many
j_call: TRBJ2-6
cdr3_aa: CASGRPSAGANVLTF
cdr3_nt: TGCGCCAGCGGTCGACCTAGCGCCGGGGCCAACGTCCTGACTTTC

d_call: .
v_call: TRBV4-3
clone_size: few
j_call: TRBJ2-2
cdr3_aa: CASSPDQNGELFF
cdr3_nt: TGCGCCAGCAGCCCCGATCAAAACGGGGAGCTGTTTTTT

d_call: TRBD1
v_call: TRBV12-3/TRBV12-4
clone_size: many
j_call: TRBJ1-1
cdr3_aa: CASSTGTGETEAFF
cdr3_nt: TGTGCCAGCTCGACCGGGACAGGGGAAACTGAAGCTTTCTTT